A selection of T cell receptor beta chains follows, all from one sample in a study of T cell responses to AZD1222 COVID-19 vaccine. Sequencing used immunoSEQ multiplex PCR; TCRdb keeps in-frame clones, though not all of them. The repertoire holds 250,000 to 300,000 clones, with approximately 94% as singletons. The input for sequencing was peripheral blood, taken 28 days after the second AZD1222 dose. These receptors all come from an adult who received the AZD1222 COVID-19 vaccine. Both conserved end residues are part of each CDR3. D genes are given only for firm matches. Only part of the rows carry a size: once, few, many, or a class if the clone is expanded.

CDR3 length	D gene	J gene	clone size	V gene	CDR3 DNA	CDR3 protein
14	.	TRBJ1-2	.	TRBV6-6	TGTGCCAGCAGTCCCCAGCGTTCTAACTATGGCTACACCTTC	CASSPQRSNYGYTF
13	TRBD1	TRBJ1-3	.	TRBV4-1	TGCGCCAGTACGACAGGGTACGGAAACACCATATATTTT	CASTTGYGNTIYF
18	.	TRBJ2-7	.	TRBV28	TGTGCCAGCAGTTTTGAACTATCTCTATTTGGATTTACGAGAGAGCAGTACTTC	CASSFELSLFGFTREQYF
14	.	TRBJ1-6	.	TRBV9	TGTGCCAGCAGCGTAGAAGGTGATAATTCACCCCTCCACTTT	CASSVEGDNSPLHF
16	TRBD1	TRBJ2-1	.	TRBV5-1	TGCGCCAGCAGCTTGGCCACAGGGGACCCATACAATGAGCAGTTCTTC	CASSLATGDPYNEQFF
15	.	TRBJ1-6	.	TRBV27	TGTGCCAGCAGTTTAGGACTGGGGAGGGACTCACCCCTCCACTTT	CASSLGLGRDSPLHF
15	.	TRBJ1-1	.	TRBV29-1	TGCAGCGTTAGGTCAGGGGACACCACGAACACTGAAGCTTTCTTT	CSVRSGDTTNTEAFF
16	.	TRBJ2-2	.	TRBV15	TGTGCCACCAGCAGAGATGGGGGCAAGAACACCGGGGAGCTGTTTTTT	CATSRDGGKNTGELFF
15	.	TRBJ1-2	.	TRBV28	TGTGCCAGCAGTTCTACCTGGCAGGATTTCTATGGCTACACCTTC	CASSSTWQDFYGYTF
11	.	TRBJ1-1	.	TRBV2	TGTGCCAGCATGACGGCCACTGAAGCTTTCTTT	CASMTATEAFF
13	.	TRBJ1-2	.	TRBV11-2	TGTGCCAGCAGCCCCGCAAAGCAGGGTGTCTACACCTTC	CASSPAKQGVYTF
16	TRBD1	TRBJ2-1	.	TRBV19	TGTGCCAGTAGTTTCTTGAGCGGGACAGGGGTAAATGAGCAGTTCTTC	CASSFLSGTGVNEQFF
11	TRBD2	TRBJ2-7	once	TRBV30	TGTGCCTGGGGAAGCGGGAGCGGGCAGTACTTC	CAWGSGSGQYF
14	.	TRBJ1-5	.	TRBV2	TGTGCCAGTCAGACAGATAATAGCAATCAGCCCCAGCATTTT	CASQTDNSNQPQHF
14	.	TRBJ1-3	.	TRBV30	TGTGCCTGGACAGCCGCCCGCACCGGAAACACCATATATTTT	CAWTAARTGNTIYF
14	.	TRBJ2-7	once	TRBV15	TGTGCCACCAGCAGAGCTGCGGGGTTCTACGAGCAGTACTTC	CATSRAAGFYEQYF
13	.	TRBJ1-2	few	TRBV18	TGTGCCAGCTCCTCCGGGGCAGACTATGGCTACACCTTC	CASSSGADYGYTF
17	.	TRBJ2-3	.	TRBV3-1/TRBV3-2	TGTGCCAGCAGCCAAGATCAGGACTCACTACGCACAGATACGCAGTATTTT	CASSQDQDSLRTDTQYF
14	.	TRBJ1-3	.	TRBV7-3	TGTGCCAGCAGCCCCGGGACATCTGGAAACACCATATATTTT	CASSPGTSGNTIYF
11	.	TRBJ1-4	few	TRBV20-1	TGCAGTGCCAACGATCTAGAAAAACTGTTTTTT	CSANDLEKLFF
15	.	TRBJ2-3	.	TRBV27	TGTGCCAGCAGTTTACTTACAGGAACCACAGATACGCAGTATTTT	CASSLLTGTTDTQYF
13	TRBD1	TRBJ2-7	.	TRBV5-1	TGCGCCAGCAGGCAGGGGGACAACTACGAGCAGTACTTC	CASRQGDNYEQYF
15	TRBD1	TRBJ2-5	.	TRBV5-8	TGTGCCAGCAGCTTGGGGGACAGGAGTCAAGAGACCCAGTACTTC	CASSLGDRSQETQYF
18	TRBD2	TRBJ2-7	.	TRBV4-2	TGTGCCAGCAGCCAAGAACTAGCGGGGGGGTTCAGCTCCTACGAGCAGTACTTC	CASSQELAGGFSSYEQYF
12	.	TRBJ2-3	.	TRBV5-6	TGTGCCAGCAGCCTCCTCACAGATACGCAGTATTTT	CASSLLTDTQYF
14	TRBD1	TRBJ1-1	.	TRBV20-1	TGCAGTGCTAGTCGGGGACAGGTGGGCACTGAAGCTTTCTTT	CSASRGQVGTEAFF
18	.	TRBJ1-2	.	TRBV3-1/TRBV3-2	TGTGCCAGCAGCTCAAGTTTAATGGGGGAGGGCCGAAGCTATGGCTACACCTTC	CASSSSLMGEGRSYGYTF
17	TRBD1	TRBJ1-2	.	TRBV28	TGTGCCAGCAGGGGGGACAGGGGAACCAAAACCTTCTATGGCTACACCTTC	CASRGDRGTKTFYGYTF
15	.	TRBJ2-7	.	TRBV5-6	TGTGCCAGCAGCTTAACAGGGAGCCCCTACTACGAGCAGTACTTC	CASSLTGSPYYEQYF
15	.	TRBJ1-5	.	TRBV19	TGTGCCAGTAGCCCAATCGGCAGGGATAATCAGCCCCAGCATTTT	CASSPIGRDNQPQHF
16	TRBD1	TRBJ1-1	.	TRBV3-1/TRBV3-2	TGTGCCAGCAGCCTTTCCGGGACAGAGAAGGACACTGAAGCTTTCTTT	CASSLSGTEKDTEAFF
15	.	TRBJ2-1	.	TRBV28	TGTGCCAGCAGTTTTGGCGAGGGAATATACAATGAGCAGTTCTTC	CASSFGEGIYNEQFF
11	.	TRBJ2-1	.	TRBV6-5	TGTGCCAGCAGGGGGATGCATGAGCAGTTCTTC	CASRGMHEQFF
16	.	TRBJ2-1	.	TRBV27	TGTGCCAGCAGTTTATTGGGCAGTAGCTCCTACAATGAGCAGTTCTTC	CASSLLGSSSYNEQFF
14	.	TRBJ2-1	.	TRBV4-1	TGCGCCAGCAGCCACCCGACTAGGAACAATGAGCAGTTCTTC	CASSHPTRNNEQFF
15	.	TRBJ1-5	.	TRBV6-2/TRBV6-3	TGTGCCAGCAGCCCCTCCCTGGGACGTAATCAGCCCCAGCATTTT	CASSPSLGRNQPQHF
14	.	TRBJ1-1	.	TRBV15	TGTGCCACCAGCAGAGACCACGGGGAGGATGAAGCTTTCTTT	CATSRDHGEDEAFF
14	.	TRBJ2-7	.	TRBV10-1	TGCGCCAACCGTGAGGGGGGGGGAAGCTACGAGCAGTACTTC	CANREGGGSYEQYF
13	.	TRBJ1-1	once	TRBV20-1	TGCAGTGCTAGTACGAGGGGGGAGACTGAAGCTTTCTTT	CSASTRGETEAFF
14	TRBD1	TRBJ1-5	once	TRBV27	TGTGCCAGCAGTTTAAACAGGGGAGACCAGCCCCAGCATTTT	CASSLNRGDQPQHF
13	.	TRBJ1-5	.	TRBV5-1	TGCGCCAGCAGCTTGGATGGGGGCCAGCCCCAGCATTTT	CASSLDGGQPQHF
14	.	TRBJ2-1	.	TRBV28	TGTGCCAGCAGTCTCCATGGTTTGGTTCGGGAGCAGTTCTTC	CASSLHGLVREQFF
15	.	TRBJ1-1	.	TRBV28	TGTGCCAGCAGTTTAGGAGGGGCAGTCGAAACTGAAGCTTTCTTT	CASSLGGAVETEAFF